The 4 T cell receptor beta chains below were found in one sample sequenced in a study of blood T cell repertoires in COVID-19. Method: immunoSEQ multiplex PCR; TCRdb's copy keeps in-frame clones and lacks some. This sample has approximately 200,000 clones, with about 83% found just once. The sequenced sample consisted of peripheral blood. These receptor sequences come from a woman between 45 and 65 years old with acute or convalescent COVID-19.

CDR3 sequence: CASSKGGLAGVFRCGEQFF. In nucleotides, the CDR3 is TGTGCCAGCAGCAAAGGCGGGCTAGCGGGAGTTTTTCGCTGTGGTGAGCAGTTCTTC. The V and J genes are TRBV21-1 and TRBJ2-1; TRBD2, the table's D call, lacks a check against the DNA. TRBV21-1 is termed a pseudogene. The CDR3 covers 19 residues.

The V and J genes are TRBV2 and TRBJ1-5, with D tentatively TRBD1 (6 bases). The V and J ends lost 3 bases and 3 bases respectively, with 12 bases between them. This CDR3 is built from 15 residues. Germline lookup yields CDR1 SNHLY and CDR2 FYNNEI. As DNA, the CDR3 is TGTGCCAGCAGTGATCAGGGGAGGGTCAATCAGCCCCAGCATTTT. Translated, it gives CASSDQGRVNQPQHF. The full variable domain, with the rest looked up from reference TRBV2 and TRBJ1-5, is EPEVTQTPSHQVTQMGQEVILRCVPISNHLYFYWYRQILGQKVEFLVSFYNNEISEKSEIFDDQFSVERPDGSNFTLKIRSTKLEDSAMYFCASSDQGRVNQPQHFGDGTRLSIL.

V is TRBV6-6 and J is TRBJ1-2; tentatively, D is TRBD1 (6 bases). Germline V gives CDR1 MNHNY, CDR2 SVGAGI (reference sequence). This CDR3 is 15 amino acids long. The ends were cut back, 1 base at V and 6 bases at J, with 15 bases in the middle. CDR3 in amino acids: CASSYYRDDGDGYTF. CDR3 coding DNA: TGTGCCAGCAGTTACTACAGGGATGACGGGGATGGCTACACCTTC.

The chain links TRBV6-6 to TRBJ1-5; possible D gene TRBD1, 6 bases. Trimming took off 5 bases at V and 3 bases at J, with 20 bases between the two ends. The length of the CDR3 is 17 residues. Per germline, CDR1 MNHNY and CDR2 SVGAGI (reference sequence). The CDR3: CASSPMRGARANQPQHF. CDR3 in DNA: TGTGCCAGCAGTCCAATGCGGGGGGCGAGGGCCAATCAGCCCCAGCATTTT.